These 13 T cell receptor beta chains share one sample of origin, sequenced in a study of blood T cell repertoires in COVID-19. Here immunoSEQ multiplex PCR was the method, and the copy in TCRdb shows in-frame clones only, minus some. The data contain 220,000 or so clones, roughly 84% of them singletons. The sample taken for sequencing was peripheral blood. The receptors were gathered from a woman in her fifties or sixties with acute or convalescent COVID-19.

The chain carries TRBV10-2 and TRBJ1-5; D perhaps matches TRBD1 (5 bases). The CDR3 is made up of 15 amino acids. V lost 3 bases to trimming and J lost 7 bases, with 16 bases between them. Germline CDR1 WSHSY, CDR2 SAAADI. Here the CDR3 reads CASSDRGRGQQPQHF. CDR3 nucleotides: TGCGCCAGCAGTGATAGAGGCCGCGGACAACAGCCCCAGCATTTT.

In DNA, the CDR3 is TGTGCCAGCAGCAAAGCGCTTACGATTGCCGGGACACCCGGAAACACCATATATTTT. Its protein product is CASSKALTIAGTPGNTIYF. The chain is built from TRBV21-1 and TRBJ1-3; the D call TRBD1 from the table was never checked on the DNA. TRBV21-1 is a pseudogene segment. The CDR3 is made up of 19 amino acids.

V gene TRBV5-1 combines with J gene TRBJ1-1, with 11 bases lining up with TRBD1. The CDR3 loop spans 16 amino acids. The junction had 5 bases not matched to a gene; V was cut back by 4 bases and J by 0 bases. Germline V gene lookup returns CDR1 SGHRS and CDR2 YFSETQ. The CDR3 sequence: CASSIGQGAVNTEAFF. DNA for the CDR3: TGCGCCAGCAGCATAGGACAGGGGGCGGTGAACACTGAAGCTTTCTTT. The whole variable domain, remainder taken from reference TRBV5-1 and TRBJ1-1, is KAGVTQTPRYLIKTRGQQVTLSCSPISGHRSVSWYQQTPGQGLQFLFEYFSETQRNKGNFPGRFSGRQFSNSRSEMNVSTLELGDSALYLCASSIGQGAVNTEAFFGQGTRLTVV.

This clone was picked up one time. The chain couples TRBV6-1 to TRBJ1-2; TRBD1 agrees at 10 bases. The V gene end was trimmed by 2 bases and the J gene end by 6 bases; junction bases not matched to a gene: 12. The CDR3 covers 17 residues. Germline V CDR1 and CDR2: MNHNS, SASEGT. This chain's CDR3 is CASSESRGTGEVDGYTF. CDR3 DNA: TGTGCCAGCAGTGAAAGTAGAGGGACAGGGGAAGTGGATGGCTACACCTTC.

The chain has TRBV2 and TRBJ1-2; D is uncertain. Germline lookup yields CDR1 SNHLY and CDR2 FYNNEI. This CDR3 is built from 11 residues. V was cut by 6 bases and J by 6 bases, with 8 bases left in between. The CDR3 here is CASRYANGYTF. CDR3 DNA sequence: TGTGCCAGCAGATACGCGAATGGCTACACCTTC.

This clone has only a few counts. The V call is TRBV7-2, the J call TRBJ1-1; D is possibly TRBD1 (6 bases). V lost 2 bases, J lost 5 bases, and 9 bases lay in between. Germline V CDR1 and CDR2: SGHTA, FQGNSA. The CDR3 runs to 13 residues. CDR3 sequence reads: CASSLQGLTEAFF. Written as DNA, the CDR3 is TGTGCCAGCAGCTTACAGGGGTTGACTGAAGCTTTCTTT.

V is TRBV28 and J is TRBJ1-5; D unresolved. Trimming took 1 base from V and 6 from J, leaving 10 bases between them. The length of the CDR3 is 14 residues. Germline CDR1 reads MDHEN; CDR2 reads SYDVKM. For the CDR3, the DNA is TGTGCCAGCAGTTTATCAGGAGAGGGTCAGCCCCAGCATTTT. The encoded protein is CASSLSGEGQPQHF.

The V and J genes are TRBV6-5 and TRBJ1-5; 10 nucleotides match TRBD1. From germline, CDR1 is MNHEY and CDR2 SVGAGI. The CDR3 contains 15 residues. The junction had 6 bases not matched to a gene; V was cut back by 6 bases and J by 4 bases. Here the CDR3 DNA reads TGTGCCAGCAGACTTACGGGACAGGGGAATCAGCCCCAGCATTTT. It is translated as CASRLTGQGNQPQHF.

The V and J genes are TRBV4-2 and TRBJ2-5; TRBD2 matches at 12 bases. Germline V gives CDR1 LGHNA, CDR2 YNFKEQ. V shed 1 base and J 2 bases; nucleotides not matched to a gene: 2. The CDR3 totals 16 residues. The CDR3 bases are TGTGCCAGCAGCCAAGGGACTAGCGGGGAGCAAGAGACCCAGTACTTC. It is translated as CASSQGTSGEQETQYF.

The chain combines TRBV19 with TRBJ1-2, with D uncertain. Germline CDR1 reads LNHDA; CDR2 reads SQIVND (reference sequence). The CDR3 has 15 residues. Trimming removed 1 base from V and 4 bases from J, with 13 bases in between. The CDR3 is CASSIGRTTSYGYTF. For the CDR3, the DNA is TGTGCCAGTAGTATAGGGCGGACTACTAGCTATGGCTACACCTTC.

CDR3 in DNA: TGTGCCAGCAGTCAAGACAGGGGCAGGGGCTATGGCTACACCTTC. It encodes CASSQDRGRGYGYTF. V gene TRBV5-6 combines with J gene TRBJ1-2, with 8 bases aligning to TRBD1. Germline trimming cut 5 bases from V and 4 bases from J; bases unmatched to any gene: 10. The CDR3 has 15 residues. Germline CDR1 and CDR2: SGHDT and YYEEEE.

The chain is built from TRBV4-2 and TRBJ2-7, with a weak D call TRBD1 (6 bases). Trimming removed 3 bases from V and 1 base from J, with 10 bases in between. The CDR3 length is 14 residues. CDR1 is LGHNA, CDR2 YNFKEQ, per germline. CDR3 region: CASSQGALSYEQYF. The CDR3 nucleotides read TGTGCCAGCAGCCAGGGGGCTTTGTCCTACGAGCAGTACTTC.

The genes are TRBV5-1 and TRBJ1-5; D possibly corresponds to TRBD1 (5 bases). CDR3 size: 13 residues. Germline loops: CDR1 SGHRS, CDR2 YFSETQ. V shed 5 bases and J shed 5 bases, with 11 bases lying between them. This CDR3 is CASRADTYQPQHF. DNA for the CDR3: TGCGCCAGCAGGGCGGACACTTATCAGCCCCAGCATTTT.